One sample yielded the 10 T cell receptor beta chains listed below, sequenced in a study of control samples from healthy donors and cancer patients. TCRdb keeps only in-frame clones here, not all; method: immunoSEQ multiplex PCR. The table has over 100,000 clones, about 90% seen once. Material for sequencing was blood. The receptors stem from a woman aged 18 to 35 in good health.

This chain uses TRBV7-8 with TRBJ2-7; TRBD1 matches 8 bases. The CDR3 is made up of 15 amino acids. CDR1 is SGHVS, CDR2 FQNEAQ, per germline. The J segment lost 0 bases and the V segment lost 4 bases, leaving 5 bases of the junction unmatched. As DNA, the CDR3 is TGTGCCAGCAGCTCCCCGACAGGGGCCTCCTACGAGCAGTACTTC. Protein product: CASSSPTGASYEQYF.

The rearrangement links TRBV7-8 to TRBJ2-2; 9 bases are shared with TRBD2. Trimming at V came to 0 bases and at J to 6 bases, leaving 11 bases not matched to a gene. The CDR3 consists of 18 residues. CDR1 is SGHVS, CDR2 FQNEAQ, per germline. In DNA form, the CDR3 reads TGTGCCAGCAGCTTAGCTTTAGCGGGAGTTATGGGTCCCGGGGAGCTGTTTTTT. This codes for CASSLALAGVMGPGELFF.

V usage is TRBV28 and J usage is TRBJ1-4; D not resolved. V was trimmed by 5 bases and J by 5 bases, leaving 15 bases between them. The CDR3 loop spans 15 amino acids. CDR1 and CDR2 from the germline V gene are MDHEN and SYDVKM. CDR3 protein: CASSSGSEVNEKLFF. The CDR3 DNA follows: TGTGCCAGCAGTAGCGGCAGCGAAGTAAATGAAAAACTGTTTTTT. The full variable domain, completed using reference TRBV28 and TRBJ1-4, is DVKVTQSSRYLVKRTGEKVFLECVQDMDHENMFWYRQDPGLGLRLIYFSYDVKMKEKGDIPEGYSVSREKKERFSLILESASTNQTSMYLCASSSGSEVNEKLFFGSGTQLSVL.

The chain links TRBV6-6 to TRBJ2-3; D gene unclear. Germline CDR1 reads MNHNY; CDR2 reads SVGAGI (reference sequence). Trimming took 5 bases from V and 2 from J, leaving 11 bases between them. The CDR3 is made up of 14 amino acids. The CDR3 loop reads CASSPVRNTDTQYF. In DNA, the CDR3 is TGTGCCAGCAGTCCCGTTAGGAACACAGATACGCAGTATTTT.

The chain combines TRBV30 with TRBJ1-5; 9 nucleotides line up with TRBD1. Germline loops: CDR1 GTSNPN, CDR2 SVGIG (reference sequence). The CDR3 spans 14 residues. Losses at the gene ends were 1 base for V and 7 bases for J; bases not matched to a gene: 5. CDR3 bases: TGTGCCTGGAGTGCCCGGGACAGGGTACAGCCCCAGCATTTT. It yields the protein CAWSARDRVQPQHF.

V gene TRBV15 combines with J gene TRBJ1-1; D gene uncertain. The CDR3 has 14 residues. V was trimmed by 5 bases and J by 0 bases, leaving 10 bases between them. CDR1 and CDR2 (germline): LNHNV, YYDKDF (reference sequence). CDR3 loop: CATSARAMNTEAFF. The CDR3 region has the DNA TGTGCCACCAGCGCTAGGGCCATGAACACTGAAGCTTTCTTT.

The DNA of the CDR3 is TGTGCCAGCAGCCCCCGCTCGACTGCTCGCACCTCGAACACCGGGGAGCTGTTTTTT. It specifies CASSPRSTARTSNTGELFF. This chain links TRBV13 with TRBJ2-2, with D unresolved. The CDR3 sequence is 19 residues long. The germline V gene encodes CDR1 PRHDT and CDR2 FYEKMQ (reference sequence). Trimming left V 5 bases short and J 0 bases short, with 22 bases between.

The V call is TRBV9, the J call TRBJ2-2; 8 bases map to TRBD2. Germline V gene data show CDR1 as SGDLS and CDR2 as YYNGEE. V gave up 2 bases and J gave up 1 base; unmatched junction bases: 1. CDR3 length: 15 amino acids. As DNA, the CDR3 is TGTGCCAGCAGCGTGCTAGCGGGGAACACCGGGGAGCTGTTTTTT. This translates into CASSVLAGNTGELFF.

This chain joins TRBV7-9 and TRBJ2-1; 8 bases match TRBD2. Trimming removed 3 bases from V and 12 bases from J; junction bases left unmatched: 19. Germline V lookup: CDR1 SEHNR, CDR2 FQNEAQ (reference sequence). The CDR3 runs 17 residues. CDR3 bases: TGTGCCAGCAGCTTCCCGGGACTAGGGGATGGGGCAATGAGGCAGTTCTTC. Its translation is CASSFPGLGDGAMRQFF.

This chain joins TRBV12-3 or TRBV12-4 and TRBJ1-3; D unclear. The CDR3 runs to 12 residues. Between the trimmed V and J ends, which lost 8 bases and 8 bases, there was a span of 13 bases. The CDR3 reads CASAKSRDTIYF. The CDR3 nucleotides are TGTGCCAGCGCTAAGTCGAGGGACACCATATATTTT.